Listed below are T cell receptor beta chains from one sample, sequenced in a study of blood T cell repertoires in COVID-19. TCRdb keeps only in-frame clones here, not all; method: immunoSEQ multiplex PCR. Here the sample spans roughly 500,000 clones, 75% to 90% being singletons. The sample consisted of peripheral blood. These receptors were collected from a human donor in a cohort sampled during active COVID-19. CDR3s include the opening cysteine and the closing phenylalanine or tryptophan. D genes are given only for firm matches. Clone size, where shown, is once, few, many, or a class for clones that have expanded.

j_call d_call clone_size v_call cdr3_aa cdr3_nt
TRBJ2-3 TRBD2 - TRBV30 CAWRGGSSTDTQYF TGTGCCTGGAGGGGCGGGAGTAGCACAGATACGCAGTATTTT
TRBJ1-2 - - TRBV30 CAWTTSLRAPGYTF TGTGCCTGGACTACGTCCCTCAGGGCCCCGGGCTACACCTTC
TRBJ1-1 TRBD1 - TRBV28 CASSLLSFGTGVMNTEAFF TGTGCCAGCAGTTTATTGAGTTTCGGGACAGGTGTCATGAACACTGAAGCTTTCTTT
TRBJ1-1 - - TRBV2 CASSSQGLLNTEAFF TGTGCCAGCAGTTCACAGGGTTTATTAAACACTGAAGCTTTCTTT
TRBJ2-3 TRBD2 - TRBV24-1 CATSDPGGSGDTQYF TGTGCCACCAGTGACCCCGGCGGGAGTGGCGATACGCAGTATTTT
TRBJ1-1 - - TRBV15 CATSRPPTFGAFF TGTGCCACCAGCAGACCCCCCACGTTCGGAGCTTTCTTT
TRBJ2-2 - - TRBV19 CASSNRLRQGFTGELFF TGTGCCAGTAGCAACAGACTGAGGCAGGGGTTCACCGGGGAGCTGTTTTTT
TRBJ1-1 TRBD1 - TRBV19 CASRARQGGTEAFF TGTGCCAGTAGGGCCAGACAGGGTGGGACTGAAGCTTTCTTT
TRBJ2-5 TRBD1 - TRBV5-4 CASSSRQGFETQYF TGTGCCAGCAGCTCAAGACAGGGATTCGAGACCCAGTACTTC
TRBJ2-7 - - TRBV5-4 CASSPLGTKGDEQYF TGTGCCAGCAGCCCTCTCGGGACTAAGGGGGACGAGCAGTACTTC
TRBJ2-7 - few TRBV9 CASSVFTDSPYEQYF TGTGCCAGCAGCGTATTTACAGACAGCCCCTACGAGCAGTACTTC
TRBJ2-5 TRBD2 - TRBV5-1 CASTELAGGETQYF TGCGCCAGCACCGAACTAGCGGGAGGTGAGACCCAGTACTTC
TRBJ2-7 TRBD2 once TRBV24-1 CATSDAPPTSEGQYEQYF TGTGCCACCAGTGACGCCCCCCCGACTAGCGAAGGGCAGTACGAGCAGTACTTC
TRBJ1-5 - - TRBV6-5 CASSSMSNQPQHF TGTGCCAGCAGTTCAATGAGCAATCAGCCCCAGCATTTT
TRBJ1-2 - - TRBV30 CAWSPEGGYTF TGTGCCTGGAGTCCCGAGGGTGGCTACACCTTC
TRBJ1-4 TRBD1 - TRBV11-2 CASSLRGQGNEKLFF TGTGCCAGCAGCTTAAGGGGACAGGGGAATGAAAAACTGTTTTTT
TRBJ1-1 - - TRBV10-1 CASSESSGGNTEAFF TGCGCCAGCAGTGAGTCGAGCGGGGGGAACACTGAAGCTTTCTTT
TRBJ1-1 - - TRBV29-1 CSAGGGVVNTEAFF TGCAGCGCCGGGGGGGGTGTTGTGAACACTGAAGCTTTCTTT
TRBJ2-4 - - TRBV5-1 CASSFPATGAKNIQYF TGCGCCAGCAGCTTCCCGGCTACCGGGGCCAAAAACATTCAGTACTTC
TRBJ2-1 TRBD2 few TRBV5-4 CASSVGLAGAHNEQFF TGTGCCAGCAGCGTAGGACTAGCGGGAGCACACAATGAGCAGTTCTTC
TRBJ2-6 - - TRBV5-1 CASSLGLSGANVLTF TGCGCCAGCAGCTTGGGACTGTCTGGGGCCAACGTCCTGACTTTC
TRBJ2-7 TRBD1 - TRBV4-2 CASSRERQGGNYEQYF TGTGCCAGCAGCCGAGAAAGACAGGGGGGAAACTACGAGCAGTACTTC
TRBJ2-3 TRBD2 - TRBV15 CATSRVAGAPDTQYF TGTGCCACCAGCAGAGTCGCGGGAGCCCCAGATACGCAGTATTTT
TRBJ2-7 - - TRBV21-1 CASRTGTGASSSYEQYF TGTGCCAGCCGAACCGGGACAGGGGCATCAAGCTCCTACGAGCAGTACTTC
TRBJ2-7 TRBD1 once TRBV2 CASKRQGAPPEQYF TGTGCCAGCAAAAGACAGGGGGCGCCCCCCGAGCAGTACTTC
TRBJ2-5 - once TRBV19 CASSHGQLSYQETQYF TGTGCCAGTAGCCACGGACAGCTCTCGTACCAAGAGACCCAGTACTTC
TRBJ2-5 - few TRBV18 CASSQDRGGIQYF TGTGCCAGCTCACAAGACAGGGGAGGGATCCAGTACTTC
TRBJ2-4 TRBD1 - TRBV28 CASSSTGGKAKNIQYF TGTGCCAGCAGTTCGACAGGGGGGAAAGCCAAAAACATTCAGTACTTC
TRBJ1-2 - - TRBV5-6 CASSLTNPRGYTF TGTGCCAGCAGCTTGACGAATCCTAGGGGCTACACCTTC
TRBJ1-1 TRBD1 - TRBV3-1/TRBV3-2 CASSPTGAPNTEAFF TGTGCCAGCAGCCCGACAGGGGCTCCGAACACTGAAGCTTTCTTT
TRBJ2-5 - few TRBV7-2 CASSGSGQETQYF TGTGCCAGCAGCGGTAGCGGTCAAGAGACCCAGTACTTC
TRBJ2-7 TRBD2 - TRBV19 CASSTDGTSYYEQYF TGTGCCAGTAGTACGGATGGGACTAGCTACTACGAGCAGTACTTC
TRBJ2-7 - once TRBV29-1 CSALPDRPYEQYF TGCAGCGCCCTCCCGGACAGACCTTACGAGCAGTACTTC
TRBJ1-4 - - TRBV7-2 CASSFGYNEKLFF TGTGCCAGCAGCTTCGGTTATAATGAAAAACTGTTTTTT
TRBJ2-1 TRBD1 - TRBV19 CASSLTGQNNEQFF TGTGCCAGTAGTCTCACGGGACAGAACAATGAGCAGTTCTTC
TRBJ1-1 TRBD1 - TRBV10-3 CAISGRGTVNTEAFF TGTGCCATCAGTGGCAGGGGGACAGTTAACACTGAAGCTTTCTTT
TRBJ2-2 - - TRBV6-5 CASRRVLAGELFF TGTGCCAGCAGGAGAGTCTTAGCCGGGGAGCTGTTTTTT
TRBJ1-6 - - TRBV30 CAWSGRIDSPLHF TGTGCCTGGAGTGGCAGGATAGATTCACCCCTCCACTTT
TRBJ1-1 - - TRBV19 CASRGRQTNTEAFF TGTGCCAGTAGGGGCCGACAGACGAACACTGAAGCTTTCTTT